The T cell receptor (beta chain) described here comes from a study of vaccination and CD4 T cells after COVID-19. Study as a whole: Two of the convalescents were Hispanic, and convalescents were six males and four females. Researchers treated cells with overlapping spike peptides taken from SARS-CoV-2, HCoV-NL63, HCoV-OC43 and HCoV-229E. Notes on the study in general: Convalescent patients displayed a median about 86% of reactive clones emerging only post-vaccination. Analysis of convalescent patients found that 304 of 307 vaccine-specific clones were spike mono-reactive.

The length of the CDR3 is 13 residues. V shed 7 bases and J shed 2 bases, with 10 bases lying between them. CDR1 MNHNS and CDR2 SASEGT come from the germline V gene. Treatment indicated: approximately 9-day PBMC culture with coronavirus spike peptide pools or control peptides (ViraFEST assay). The table lists this clonotype with a few counts. The antigen is unknown. The Oncomine TCR Beta short-read assay was applied to DNA of cultured CD4+ T cells. One entry per CDR3 protein, called by TCRdb with MiXCR from the PCR reads. This repertoire shows about 15,000 distinct CDR3 sequences, about 31% found once; its top ten account for about a sixth.

This rearrangement joins TRBV6-1 to TRBJ2-3; tentative D call: TRBD1 (6 bases). This clonotype was sampled from a human donor with COVID-19. The specimen sequenced was cultured CD4+ T cells from blood. The CDR3 DNA is TGTGCCAGCACCCCGGGACACACAGATACGCAGTATTTT. It translates to CASTPGHTDTQYF.